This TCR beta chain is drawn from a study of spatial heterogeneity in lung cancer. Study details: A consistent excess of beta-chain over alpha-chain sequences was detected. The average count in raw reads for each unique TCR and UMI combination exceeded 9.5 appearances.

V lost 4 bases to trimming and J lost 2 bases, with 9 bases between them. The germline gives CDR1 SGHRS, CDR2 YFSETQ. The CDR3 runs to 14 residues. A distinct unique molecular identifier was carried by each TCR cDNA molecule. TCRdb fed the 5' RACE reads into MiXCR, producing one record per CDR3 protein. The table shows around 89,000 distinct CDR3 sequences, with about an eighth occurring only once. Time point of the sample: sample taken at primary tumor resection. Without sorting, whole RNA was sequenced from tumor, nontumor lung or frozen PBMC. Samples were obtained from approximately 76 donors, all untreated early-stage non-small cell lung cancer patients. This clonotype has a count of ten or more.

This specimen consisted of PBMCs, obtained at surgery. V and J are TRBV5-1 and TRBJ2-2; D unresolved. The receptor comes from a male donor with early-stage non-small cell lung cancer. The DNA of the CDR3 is TGCGCCAGCAGCCCACTCACCAACACCGGGGAGCTGTTTTTT. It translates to CASSPLTNTGELFF.